A single sample is the source of the 5 T cell receptor beta chains below, sequenced in a study of cytomegalovirus exposure and HLA in healthy donors. Sequencing used immunoSEQ multiplex PCR; TCRdb keeps in-frame clones, though not all of them. The sample records roughly 230,000 clones, 80% to 95% being singletons. Sequencing used PBMCs. The receptors were sampled from a woman aged 25-40 years in good health and CMV-seronegative.

This clone was recorded only once. V gene TRBV6-5 combines with J gene TRBJ2-7; possible D gene TRBD1, 5 bases. Trimming pared 0 bases from V and 7 bases from J, leaving 7 bases between. Germline V CDR1 and CDR2: MNHEY, SVGAGI. This CDR3 is 12 amino acids long. The CDR3 spells CASSYSRTEQYF. The CDR3 DNA reads as TGTGCCAGCAGTTACTCTAGGACAGAGCAGTACTTC.

The V call is TRBV6-6, the J call TRBJ1-2, with a possible D match to TRBD1 (6 bases). Germline lookup yields CDR1 MNHNY and CDR2 SVGAGI (reference sequence). The V end was cut by 6 bases, the J end by 4 bases, with 18 bases between. This CDR3 has 15 residues. As DNA, the CDR3 is TGTGCCAGCAGCCCCACGTCGCAGGGGATCTATGGCTACACCTTC. It specifies CASSPTSQGIYGYTF.

The chain joins TRBV27 to TRBJ2-5; 8 nucleotides match TRBD2. The CDR3 sequence is 17 residues long. Germline V gives CDR1 MNHEY, CDR2 SMNVEV (reference sequence). J was trimmed by 5 bases and V by 5 bases; bases with no gene match: 16. CDR3 sequence (DNA): TGTGCCAGCAGTCCAATTACTAGCGGAGGGCTTCGTGAGACCCAGTACTTC. This sequence encodes CASSPITSGGLRETQYF.

This chain joins TRBV4-3 and TRBJ2-1, with D perhaps TRBD2 (6 bases). Looked up from germline, CDR1 is LGHNA and CDR2 is YSLEER. There are 16 residues in the CDR3. Trimming took off 0 bases at V and 4 bases at J, with 13 bases between the two ends. The CDR3 here is CASSQDVATRYNEQFF. The CDR3 coding sequence is TGCGCCAGCAGCCAAGATGTGGCGACTAGGTACAATGAGCAGTTCTTC.

This chain uses TRBV28 with TRBJ2-1; 8 bases line up with TRBD2. Trimming removed 6 bases from V and 9 bases from J; junction bases left unmatched: 16. Germline V lookup: CDR1 MDHEN, CDR2 SYDVKM. CDR3 size: 16 residues. The CDR3 region is CASSSPGHLRGGEQFF. In nucleotides, the CDR3 is TGTGCCAGCAGCTCACCGGGACACCTACGGGGGGGTGAGCAGTTCTTC.